This entry features one T cell receptor beta chain sequence. This entry belongs to a study of cytomegalovirus exposure and HLA in healthy donors. CDR3 length equals 16 residues. After removal of 2 bases from V and 4 bases from J, the junction contained 9 bases not matched to a gene. Germline CDR1 reads SGHNT; CDR2 reads YYREEE (reference sequence). TCRdb's table, derived via immunoSEQ multiplex PCR, lists solely in-frame clones and lacks some. This table has approximately 240,000 clones, over 80% appearing once. The sequence came from a young woman in good health and CMV-seronegative. The rearrangement uses TRBV5-4 and TRBJ2-5; 9 bases are a match to TRBD1. Material: PBMCs. CDR3 sequence (DNA): TGTGCCAGCAGCTTACCGGGACAGGGAACCGTAGAGACCCAGTACTTC. Residues: CASSLPGQGTVETQYF.